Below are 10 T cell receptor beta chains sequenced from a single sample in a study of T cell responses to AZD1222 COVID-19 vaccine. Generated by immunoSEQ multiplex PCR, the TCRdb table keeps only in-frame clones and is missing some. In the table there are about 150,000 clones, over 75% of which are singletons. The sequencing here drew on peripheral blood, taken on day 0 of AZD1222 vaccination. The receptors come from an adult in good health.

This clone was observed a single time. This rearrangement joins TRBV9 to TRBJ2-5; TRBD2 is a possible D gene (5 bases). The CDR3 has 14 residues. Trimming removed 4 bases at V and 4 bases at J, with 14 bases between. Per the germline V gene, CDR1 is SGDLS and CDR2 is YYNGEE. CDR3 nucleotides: TGTGCCAGCAGCCCCGAGGGCCACGGAGAGACCCAGTACTTC. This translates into CASSPEGHGETQYF.

CDR3 sequence (DNA): TGTGCCAGCAGTTGGGGGGATCGGCAGGATTCACCCCTCCACTTT. Translated, it gives CASSWGDRQDSPLHF. The chain has TRBV28 and TRBJ1-6; D may be TRBD1 (5 bases). The CDR3 is 15 residues long. Trimming removed 4 bases at V and 8 bases at J, with 15 bases between. From germline, CDR1 is MDHEN and CDR2 SYDVKM.

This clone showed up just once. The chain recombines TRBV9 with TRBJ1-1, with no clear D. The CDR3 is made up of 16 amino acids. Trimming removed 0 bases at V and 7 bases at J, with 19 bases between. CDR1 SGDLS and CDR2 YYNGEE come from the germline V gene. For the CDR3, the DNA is TGTGCCAGCAGCGTAGAAGGAAAGTCAGCAGTAGATGAAGCTTTCTTT. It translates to CASSVEGKSAVDEAFF.

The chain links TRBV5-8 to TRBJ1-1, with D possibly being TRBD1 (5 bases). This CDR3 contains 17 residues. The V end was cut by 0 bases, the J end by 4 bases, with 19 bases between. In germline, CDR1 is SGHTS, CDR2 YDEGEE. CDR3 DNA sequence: TGTGCCAGCAGCTTGGAGGTTGGGACTCTCAGGGCCACTGAAGCTTTCTTT. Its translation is CASSLEVGTLRATEAFF.

CDR3 sequence (DNA): TGCGCCAGCAGTGACCCGACAGGGGGCTTTGGCGGGGAGCTGTTTTTT. It translates to CASSDPTGGFGGELFF. The chain is built from TRBV10-2 and TRBJ2-2; TRBD1 matches 10 bases. J was trimmed by 7 bases and V by 3 bases; bases with no gene match: 8. The germline gives CDR1 WSHSY, CDR2 SAAADI. There are 16 residues in the CDR3.

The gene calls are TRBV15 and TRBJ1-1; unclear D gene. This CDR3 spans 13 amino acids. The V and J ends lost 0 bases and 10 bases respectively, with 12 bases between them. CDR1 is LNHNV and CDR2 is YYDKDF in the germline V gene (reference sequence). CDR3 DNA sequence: TGTGCCACCAGCAGAGATCAGGAAGGGCGAGCTTTCTTT. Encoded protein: CATSRDQEGRAFF.

As DNA, the CDR3 is TGCAGTGCTAGTGGGCAGACGAATGAAAAACTGTTTTTT. Protein product: CSASGQTNEKLFF. The rearrangement uses TRBV20-1 and TRBJ1-4; no definite D call. The ends were cut back, 3 bases at V and 5 bases at J, with 10 bases in the middle. This CDR3 has 13 residues. Germline V gene data show CDR1 as DFQATT and CDR2 as SNEGSKA (reference sequence).

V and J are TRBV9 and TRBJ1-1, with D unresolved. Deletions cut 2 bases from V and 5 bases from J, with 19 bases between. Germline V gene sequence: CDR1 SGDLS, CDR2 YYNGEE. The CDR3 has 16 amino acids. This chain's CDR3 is CASSVGLRDLGTEAFF. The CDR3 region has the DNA TGTGCCAGCAGCGTTGGTCTTAGGGATCTGGGGACTGAAGCTTTCTTT.

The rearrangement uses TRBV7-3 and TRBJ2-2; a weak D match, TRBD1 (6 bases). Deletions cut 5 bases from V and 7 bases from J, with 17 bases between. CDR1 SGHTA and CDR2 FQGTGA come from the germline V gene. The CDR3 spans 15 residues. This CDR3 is CASSPDRFQFGELFF. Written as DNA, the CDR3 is TGTGCCAGCAGCCCCGACAGGTTCCAGTTCGGGGAGCTGTTTTTT.

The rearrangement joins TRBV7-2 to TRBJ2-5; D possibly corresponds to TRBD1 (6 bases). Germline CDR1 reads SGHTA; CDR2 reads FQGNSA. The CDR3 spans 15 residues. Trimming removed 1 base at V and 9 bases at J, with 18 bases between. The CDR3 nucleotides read TGTGCCAGCAGCTTAGAGGGGGTGGGGCAAGAAGCCCAGTACTTC. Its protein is CASSLEGVGQEAQYF.